The clone carrying this TCR beta chain was recorded a few times. The antigen remains unidentified. This sample was included in a study of T cell responses to AZD1222 COVID-19 vaccine. The V gene's germline CDR1 is MNHEY and CDR2 SVGAGI. The CDR3 spans 15 residues. The ends lost 5 bases at V and 3 bases at J; junction bases unmatched: 5. The data were produced by immunoSEQ multiplex PCR, yet TCRdb's version contains in-frame clones alone and is incomplete. The sample includes roughly 80,000 clones, just over 90% seen only once; the top ten take around 3.4%. Study outcomes and limitations: Researchers took repertoire samples only after the peak T cell response had come. In a largely white British group with more females than males, clonal diversity was possibly underestimated.

This chain joins TRBV6-5 and TRBJ1-2; 11 bases are shared with TRBD1. This receptor was obtained from an adult who received the AZD1222 COVID-19 vaccine. The sequencing here drew on peripheral blood, taken 28 days after the second AZD1222 dose. CDR3 bases: TGTGCCAGCAGTAAGGGACAGGGGGTGGACTATGGCTACACCTTC. Translated: CASSKGQGVDYGYTF.